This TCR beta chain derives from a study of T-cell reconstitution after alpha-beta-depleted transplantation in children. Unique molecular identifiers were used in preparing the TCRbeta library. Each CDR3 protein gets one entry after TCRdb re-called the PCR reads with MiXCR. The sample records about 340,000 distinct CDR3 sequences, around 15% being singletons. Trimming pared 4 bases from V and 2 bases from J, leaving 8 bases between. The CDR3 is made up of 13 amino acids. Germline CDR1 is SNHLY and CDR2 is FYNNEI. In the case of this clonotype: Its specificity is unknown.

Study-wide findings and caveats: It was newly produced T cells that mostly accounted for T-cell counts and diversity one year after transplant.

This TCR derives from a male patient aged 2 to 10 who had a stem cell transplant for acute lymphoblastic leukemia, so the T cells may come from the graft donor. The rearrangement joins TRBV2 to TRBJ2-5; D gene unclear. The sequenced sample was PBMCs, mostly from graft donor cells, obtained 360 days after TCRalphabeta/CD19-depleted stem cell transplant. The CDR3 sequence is CASSVEAQETQYF. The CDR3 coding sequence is TGTGCCAGCAGTGTCGAGGCTCAAGAGACCCAGTACTTC.